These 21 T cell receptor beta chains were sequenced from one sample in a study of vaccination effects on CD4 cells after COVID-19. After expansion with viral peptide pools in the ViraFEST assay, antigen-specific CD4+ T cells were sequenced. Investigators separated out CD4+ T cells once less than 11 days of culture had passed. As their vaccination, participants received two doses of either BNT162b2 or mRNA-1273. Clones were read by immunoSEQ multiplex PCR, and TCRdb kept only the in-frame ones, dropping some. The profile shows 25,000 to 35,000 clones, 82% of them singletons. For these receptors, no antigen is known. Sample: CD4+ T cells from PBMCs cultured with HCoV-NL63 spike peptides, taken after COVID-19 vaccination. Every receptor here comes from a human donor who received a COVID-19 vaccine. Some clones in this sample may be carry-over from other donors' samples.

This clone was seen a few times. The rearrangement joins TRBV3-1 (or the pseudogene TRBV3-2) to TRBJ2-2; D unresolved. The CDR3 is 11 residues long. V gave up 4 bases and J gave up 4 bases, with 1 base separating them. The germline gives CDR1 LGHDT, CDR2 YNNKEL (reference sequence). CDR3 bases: TGTGCCAGCAGCCTCACCGGGGAGCTGTTTTTT. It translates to CASSLTGELFF.

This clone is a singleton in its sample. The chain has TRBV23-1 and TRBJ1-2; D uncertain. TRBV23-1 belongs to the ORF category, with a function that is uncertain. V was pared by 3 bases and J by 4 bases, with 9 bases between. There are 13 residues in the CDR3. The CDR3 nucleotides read TGCGCCAGCAGTCAGAGGCAGGTCTATGGCTACACCTTC. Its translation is CASSQRQVYGYTF.

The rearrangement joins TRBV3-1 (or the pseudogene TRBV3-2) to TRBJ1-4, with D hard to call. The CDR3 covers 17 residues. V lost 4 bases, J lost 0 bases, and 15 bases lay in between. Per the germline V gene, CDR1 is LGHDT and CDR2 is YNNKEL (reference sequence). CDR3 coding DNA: TGTGCCAGCAGCCCCCGCGGACTATTTGCAACTAATGAAAAACTGTTTTTT. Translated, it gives CASSPRGLFATNEKLFF.

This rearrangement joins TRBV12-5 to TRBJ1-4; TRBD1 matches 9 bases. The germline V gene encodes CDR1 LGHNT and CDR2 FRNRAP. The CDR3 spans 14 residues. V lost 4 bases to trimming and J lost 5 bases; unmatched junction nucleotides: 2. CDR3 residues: CASGSGTGNEKLFF. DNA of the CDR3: TGTGCTAGTGGTTCCGGGACAGGGAATGAAAAACTGTTTTTT.

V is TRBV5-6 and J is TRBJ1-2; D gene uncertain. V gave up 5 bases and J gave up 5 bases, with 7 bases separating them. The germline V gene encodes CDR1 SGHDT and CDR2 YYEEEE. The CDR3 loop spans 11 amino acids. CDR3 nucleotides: TGTGCCAGCAGAGGCCCGTATGGCTACACCTTC. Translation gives CASRGPYGYTF.

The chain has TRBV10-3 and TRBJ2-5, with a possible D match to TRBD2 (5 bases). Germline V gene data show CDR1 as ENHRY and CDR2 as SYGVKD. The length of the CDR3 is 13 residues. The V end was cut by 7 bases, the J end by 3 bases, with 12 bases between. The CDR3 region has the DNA TGTGCCATCATGGCGGGTTCGGAAGAGACCCAGTACTTC. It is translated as CAIMAGSEETQYF.

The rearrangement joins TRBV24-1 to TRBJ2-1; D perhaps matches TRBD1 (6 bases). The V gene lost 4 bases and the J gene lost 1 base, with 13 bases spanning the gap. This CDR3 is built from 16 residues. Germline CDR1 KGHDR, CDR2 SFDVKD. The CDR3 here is CATSETTGGSYNEQFF. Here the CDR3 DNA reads TGTGCCACCAGTGAGACGACAGGTGGTTCCTACAATGAGCAGTTCTTC.

CDR3 nucleotide sequence: TGTGCCAGCAGTTACTCATCAGGGCACCCTTCCTACGAGCAGTACGTC. It yields the protein CASSYSSGHPSYEQYV. The V gene is TRBV6-6, the J gene TRBJ2-7, with a possible D match to TRBD1 (5 bases). Germline lookup yields CDR1 MNHNY and CDR2 SVGAGI (reference sequence). This CDR3 has 16 amino acids. The V end was cut by 0 bases, the J end by 1 base, with 13 bases between.

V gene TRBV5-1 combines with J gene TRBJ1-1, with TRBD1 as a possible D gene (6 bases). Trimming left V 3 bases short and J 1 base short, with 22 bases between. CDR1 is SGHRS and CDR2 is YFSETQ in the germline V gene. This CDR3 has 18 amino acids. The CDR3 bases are TGCGCCAGCAGCTCCTCGTATCTGGGGGCCCCAACGAACACTGAAGCTTTCTTT. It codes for CASSSSYLGAPTNTEAFF.

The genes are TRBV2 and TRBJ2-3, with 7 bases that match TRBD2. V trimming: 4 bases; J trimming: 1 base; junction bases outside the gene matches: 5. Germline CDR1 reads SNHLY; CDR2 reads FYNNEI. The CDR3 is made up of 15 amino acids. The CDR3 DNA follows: TGTGCCAGCAGTGGATCGGGGGGAGGCACAGATACGCAGTATTTT. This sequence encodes CASSGSGGGTDTQYF.

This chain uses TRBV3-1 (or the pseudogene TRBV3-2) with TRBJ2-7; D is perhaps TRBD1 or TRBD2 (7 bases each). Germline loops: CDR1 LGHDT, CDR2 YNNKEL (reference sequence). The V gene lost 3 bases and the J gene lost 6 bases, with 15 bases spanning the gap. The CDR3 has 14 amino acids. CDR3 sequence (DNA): TGTGCCAGCAGCCATTCAGGGGGGGGCATCGAGCAGTACGTC. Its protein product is CASSHSGGGIEQYV.

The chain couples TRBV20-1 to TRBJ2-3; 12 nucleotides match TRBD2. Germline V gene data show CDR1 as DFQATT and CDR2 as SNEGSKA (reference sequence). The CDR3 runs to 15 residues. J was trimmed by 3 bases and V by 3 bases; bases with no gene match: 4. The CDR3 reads CSASRLAGGTDTQYF. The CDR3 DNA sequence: TGCAGTGCTAGTCGTCTAGCGGGGGGGACAGATACGCAGTATTTT.

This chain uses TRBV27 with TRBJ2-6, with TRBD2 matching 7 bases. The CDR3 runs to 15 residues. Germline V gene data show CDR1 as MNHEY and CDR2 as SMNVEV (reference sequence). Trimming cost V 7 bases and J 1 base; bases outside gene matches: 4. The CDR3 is CASTPGGSGANVLTF. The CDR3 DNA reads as TGTGCCAGCACTCCGGGGGGATCTGGGGCCAACGTCCTGACTTTC.

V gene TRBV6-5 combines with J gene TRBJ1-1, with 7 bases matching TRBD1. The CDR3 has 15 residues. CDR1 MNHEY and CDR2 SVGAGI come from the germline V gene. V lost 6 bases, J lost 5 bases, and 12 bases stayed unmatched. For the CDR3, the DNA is TGTGCCAGCAGGAGGGGCGACAGGGAAGATACTGAAGCTTTCTTT. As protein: CASRRGDREDTEAFF.

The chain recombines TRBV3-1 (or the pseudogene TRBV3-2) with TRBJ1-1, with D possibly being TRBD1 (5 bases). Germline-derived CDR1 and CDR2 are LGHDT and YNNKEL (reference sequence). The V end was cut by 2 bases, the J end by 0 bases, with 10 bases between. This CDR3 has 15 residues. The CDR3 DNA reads TGTGCCAGCAGCCAACAGTGGGGGATGAACACTGAAGCTTTCTTT. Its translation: CASSQQWGMNTEAFF.

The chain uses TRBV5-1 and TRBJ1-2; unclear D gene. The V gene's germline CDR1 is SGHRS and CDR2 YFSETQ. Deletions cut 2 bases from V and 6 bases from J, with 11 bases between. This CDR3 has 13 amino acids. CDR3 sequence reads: CASSLGSGNGYTF. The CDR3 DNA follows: TGCGCCAGCAGCTTAGGAAGTGGAAATGGCTACACCTTC.

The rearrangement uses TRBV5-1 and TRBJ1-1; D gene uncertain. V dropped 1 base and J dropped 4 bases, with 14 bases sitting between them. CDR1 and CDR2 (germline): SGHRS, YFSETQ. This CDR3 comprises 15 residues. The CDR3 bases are TGCGCCAGCAGCTTGAGTGGCGGAACACCCACTGAAGCTTTCTTT. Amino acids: CASSLSGGTPTEAFF.

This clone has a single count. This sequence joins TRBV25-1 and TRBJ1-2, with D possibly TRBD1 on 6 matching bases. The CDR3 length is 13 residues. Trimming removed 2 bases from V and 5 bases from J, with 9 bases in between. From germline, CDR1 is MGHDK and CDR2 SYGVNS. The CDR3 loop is CASSEVGQYGYTF. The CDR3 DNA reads TGTGCCAGCAGTGAAGTCGGACAGTATGGCTACACCTTC.

The CDR3 region has the DNA TGTGCCAGCAGCGACAGGATGAGCTCCTACAATGAGCAGTTCTTC. Protein sequence: CASSDRMSSYNEQFF. The chain is built from TRBV5-6 and TRBJ2-1; weak D call: TRBD1 (6 bases). The V end lost 4 bases, the J end lost 0 bases, and 11 bases lay between the germline ends. The CDR3 sequence is 15 residues long. CDR1 and CDR2 from the germline V gene are SGHDT and YYEEEE.

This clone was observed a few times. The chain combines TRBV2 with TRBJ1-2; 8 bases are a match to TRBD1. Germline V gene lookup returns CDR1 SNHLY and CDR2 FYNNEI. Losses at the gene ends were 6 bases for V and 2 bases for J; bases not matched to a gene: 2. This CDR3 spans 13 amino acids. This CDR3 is CASRTGGNYGYTF. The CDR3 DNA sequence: TGTGCCAGCAGAACAGGGGGAAACTATGGCTACACCTTC.

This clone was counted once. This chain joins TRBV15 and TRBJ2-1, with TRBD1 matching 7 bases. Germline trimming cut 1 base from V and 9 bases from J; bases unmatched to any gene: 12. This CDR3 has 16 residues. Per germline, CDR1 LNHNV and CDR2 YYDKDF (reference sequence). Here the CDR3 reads CATSRGGGRTVGEQFF. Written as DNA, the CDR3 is TGTGCCACCAGCAGAGGAGGGGGCCGGACGGTGGGTGAGCAGTTCTTC.